A selection of T cell receptor beta chains follows, all from one sample in a study of blood T cell repertoires in COVID-19. Method: immunoSEQ multiplex PCR; TCRdb's copy keeps in-frame clones and lacks some. The sample has roughly 140,000 clones; about 84% are singletons. Material: peripheral blood. These receptors were taken from a human donor in a cohort sampled during active COVID-19. The CDR3 runs from the conserved cysteine through the conserved F or W. The D gene is left open where the match is weak. Part of the rows lack a size; the others show once, few, many or a class for expanded clones.

size	J	V	D	DNA	CDR3
.	TRBJ1-5	TRBV2	TRBD1	TGTGCCAGCAGTAAGACAGGGTGGGAGAATCAGCCCCAGCATTTT	CASSKTGWENQPQHF
.	TRBJ2-3	TRBV6-5	.	TGTGCCAGCAGGGAGACAGTCACAGATACGCAGTATTTT	CASRETVTDTQYF
.	TRBJ2-5	TRBV7-2	TRBD2	TGTGCTACCTCCACTAGCGGGGGCGGTTATCAGACCCAGTACTTC	CATSTSGGGYQTQYF
once	TRBJ2-6	TRBV19	.	TGTGCCAGTAGTTCAGATCGGACAGGGACTAATTCTGGGGCCAACGTCCTGACTTTC	CASSSDRTGTNSGANVLTF
.	TRBJ2-2	TRBV21-1	.	TGTGCCAGCAGCAAAAGACAGGGGGTAGACACCGGGGAGCTGTTTTTT	CASSKRQGVDTGELFF
.	TRBJ1-4	TRBV5-5	TRBD1	TGTGCCAGCAGCTTTATGACAGGGGAGGGGTCTAAGAAACTGTTTTTT	CASSFMTGEGSKKLFF
.	TRBJ1-1	TRBV10-3	.	TGTGCCATCAGTGACCCCGGTCGGGAGCGGACTGAAGCTTTCTTT	CAISDPGRERTEAFF
.	TRBJ2-3	TRBV29-1	.	TGCAGCGTCAGGCTCTCAACTAGCAGAGCAGATACGCAGTATTTT	CSVRLSTSRADTQYF
.	TRBJ2-3	TRBV3-1/TRBV3-2	TRBD2	TGTGCCAGCAGCCAAGAGTCAGCGGGGGGGACAGATACGCAGTATTTT	CASSQESAGGTDTQYF
.	TRBJ2-7	TRBV10-2	.	TGCGCCAGCAGTCCAGACTACGAGCAGTACTTC	CASSPDYEQYF
.	TRBJ2-3	TRBV5-1	TRBD1	TGCGCCAGCAGCTTGGAAGGGGGCGGAGATACGCAGTATTTT	CASSLEGGGDTQYF
.	TRBJ2-2	TRBV19	TRBD2	TGTGCCAGTAGTTCTAGCGGGGGCACCGGGGAGCTGTTTTTT	CASSSSGGTGELFF
.	TRBJ2-3	TRBV30	TRBD2	TGTGCCTGGAGGAGGTTAGGAGCGGGGGGGCCAGATACGCAGTATTTT	CAWRRLGAGGPDTQYF
.	TRBJ2-2	TRBV24-1	.	TGTGCCACCAGTGATTTCCTACCCCGGCAGGCGAACACCGGGGAGCTGTTTTTT	CATSDFLPRQANTGELFF
.	TRBJ1-1	TRBV19	TRBD1	TGTGCCAGTAGGGAACAGGGGCGGGTTGACACTGAAGCTTTCTTT	CASREQGRVDTEAFF
.	TRBJ2-5	TRBV5-6	.	TGTGCCAGCAGCTTGCAGGGTTTAGAAGAGACCCAGTACTTC	CASSLQGLEETQYF
.	TRBJ1-1	TRBV29-1	.	TGCAGCGTTGAATGGGGACGGGGGACTGAAGCTTTCTTT	CSVEWGRGTEAFF
.	TRBJ2-1	TRBV7-6	.	TGTGCCAGCAGCTCTCATCCAGGGCAGGAAAATGAGCAGTTCTTC	CASSSHPGQENEQFF
.	TRBJ1-4	TRBV7-8	TRBD1	TGTGCCAGCAGCTTCCGGGACAGTTCTTTTGAGGGAAAACTGTTTTTT	CASSFRDSSFEGKLFF
.	TRBJ1-1	TRBV5-4	.	TGTGCCAGCAGCTTGGGGGGCGCGATAAACACTGAAGCTTTCTTT	CASSLGGAINTEAFF
.	TRBJ2-2	TRBV5-6	TRBD2	TGTGCCAGCAGCCTTTTACTAGCGGGGAACACCGGGGAGCTGTTTTTT	CASSLLLAGNTGELFF
.	TRBJ2-3	TRBV5-1	TRBD2	TGCGCCAGCAGCTTGGGACTAGCGGGGGTGGATACGCAGTATTTT	CASSLGLAGVDTQYF
once	TRBJ1-6	TRBV11-3	.	TGTGCCAGCAGCTTATTCCGTAATTCACCCCTCCACTTT	CASSLFRNSPLHF
once	TRBJ2-1	TRBV5-4	.	TGTGCCAGCAGCTGGCGGGACAGCGAGGAACAGTTCTTC	CASSWRDSEEQFF
.	TRBJ2-7	TRBV11-2	TRBD1	TGTGCCAGCAGTAACCGGACAGGGCGCCTAACCTACGAGCAGTACTTC	CASSNRTGRLTYEQYF
.	TRBJ2-3	TRBV7-6	TRBD2	TGTGCCAGCAGTCCAGGACTAGCGGGGGGGTTCGATACGCAGTATTTT	CASSPGLAGGFDTQYF
.	TRBJ2-2	TRBV9	TRBD2	TGTGCCAGCAATACCGGGGGGGAGACCGGGGAGCTGTTTTTT	CASNTGGETGELFF
.	TRBJ1-2	TRBV4-2	.	TGTGCCAGCAGCCAAGATCAGGGGAGGGTGTCTGCTAACTATGGCTACACCTTC	CASSQDQGRVSANYGYTF
few	TRBJ1-6	TRBV30	.	TGTGCCTGGAGTGGTTCTTTTAGCTCCTATAATTCACCCCTCCACTTT	CAWSGSFSSYNSPLHF
.	TRBJ1-1	TRBV5-1	TRBD1	TGCGCCAGCAGCTTCAGACAGGGTGGGGGGAACACTGAAGCTTTCTTT	CASSFRQGGGNTEAFF
.	TRBJ2-7	TRBV5-1	.	TGCGCCAGCAGCTTGGGGGACACAGTCTCCTACGAGCAGTACTTC	CASSLGDTVSYEQYF
.	TRBJ2-7	TRBV5-1	.	TGCGCCAGCAGCTTGGCCGGGTGGGACAAACCTTCCTACGAGCAGTACTTC	CASSLAGWDKPSYEQYF
.	TRBJ1-2	TRBV30	.	TGTGCCTGGAGTGGATTACCTAACCATGGCTACACCTTC	CAWSGLPNHGYTF
.	TRBJ2-7	TRBV2	TRBD2	TGTGCCAGCAGTGCCATGACTAGCGGGGCCTACGAGCAGTACTTC	CASSAMTSGAYEQYF
.	TRBJ1-2	TRBV19	.	TGTGCCAGTAGTGTTATCGACTTCATAACTCAAACTAACTATGGCTACACCTTC	CASSVIDFITQTNYGYTF
few	TRBJ1-1	TRBV11-1	.	TGTGCCAGCAGCTCCCGAGGAGGGGACACTGAAGCTTTCTTT	CASSSRGGDTEAFF
.	TRBJ2-7	TRBV3-1/TRBV3-2	.	TGTGCCAGTGGCTTTTCCTACGAGCAGTACTTC	CASGFSYEQYF
.	TRBJ1-2	TRBV6-6	TRBD1	TGTGCCAGCACTTCCCGACAGGGCCACCCCGGAGGCTACACCTTC	CASTSRQGHPGGYTF
.	TRBJ2-5	TRBV11-3	.	TGTGCCAGCAGCTTAGTATCAGATTCAGGGACCCAGTACTTC	CASSLVSDSGTQYF
.	TRBJ1-1	TRBV12-3/TRBV12-4	.	TGTGCCAGCAGTCTCAGATGGACTGAAGCTTTCTTT	CASSLRWTEAFF
.	TRBJ1-1	TRBV19	.	TGTGCCAGTAGTATGACAGGTGGGCAGACTGAAGCTTTCTTT	CASSMTGGQTEAFF
once	TRBJ2-1	TRBV9	TRBD2	TGTGCCAGCAGCCGGGGCCTAGCGGGGTCCTACAATGAGCAGTTCTTC	CASSRGLAGSYNEQFF
.	TRBJ2-2	TRBV3-1/TRBV3-2	TRBD2	TGTGCCAGCAGCCAAGTATCGACTAGCGGGGGGGCCGGGGAGCTGTTTTTT	CASSQVSTSGGAGELFF
.	TRBJ2-1	TRBV27	TRBD2	TGTGCCAGCAGTCCGATAGGGACTAGCGGGGGGGCCTCCTACAATGAGCAGTTCTTC	CASSPIGTSGGASYNEQFF
.	TRBJ2-7	TRBV5-1	TRBD1	TGCGCCAGCCGCAGGACAGGGAATTACGAGCAGTACTTC	CASRRTGNYEQYF
.	TRBJ2-3	TRBV11-2	TRBD2	TGTGCCAGCAGCCCAAGACTAGCGGGGGGGCTGGGAGATACGCAGTATTTT	CASSPRLAGGLGDTQYF
.	TRBJ2-2	TRBV27	TRBD2	TGTGCCAGCAGTTTATGGTCGGGGGGGGACCGGGAAACCGGGGAGCTGTTTTTT	CASSLWSGGDRETGELFF